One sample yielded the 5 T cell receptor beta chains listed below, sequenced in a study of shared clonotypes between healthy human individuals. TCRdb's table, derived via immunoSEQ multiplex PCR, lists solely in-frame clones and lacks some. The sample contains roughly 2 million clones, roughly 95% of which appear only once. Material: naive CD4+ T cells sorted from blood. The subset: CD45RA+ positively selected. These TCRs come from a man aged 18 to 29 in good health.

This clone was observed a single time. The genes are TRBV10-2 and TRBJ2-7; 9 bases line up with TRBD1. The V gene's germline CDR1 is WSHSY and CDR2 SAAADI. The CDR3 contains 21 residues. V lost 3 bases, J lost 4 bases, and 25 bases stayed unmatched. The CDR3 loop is CASSESGRFPMRQGELYEQYF. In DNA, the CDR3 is TGCGCCAGCAGTGAAAGTGGCCGCTTTCCGATGAGACAGGGGGAATTGTACGAGCAGTACTTC.

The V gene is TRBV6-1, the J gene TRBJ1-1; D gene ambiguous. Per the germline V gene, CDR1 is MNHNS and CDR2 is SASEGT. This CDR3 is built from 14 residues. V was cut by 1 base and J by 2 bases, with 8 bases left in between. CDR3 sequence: CASSEVQLNTEAFF. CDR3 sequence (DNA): TGTGCCAGCAGTGAAGTACAATTAAACACTGAAGCTTTCTTT.

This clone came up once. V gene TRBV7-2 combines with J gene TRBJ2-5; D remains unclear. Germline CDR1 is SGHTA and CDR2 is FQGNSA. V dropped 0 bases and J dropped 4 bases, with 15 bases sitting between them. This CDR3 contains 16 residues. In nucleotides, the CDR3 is TGTGCCAGCAGCTTAGCCGGAACCGGAATCAGAGAGACCCAGTACTTC. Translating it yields CASSLAGTGIRETQYF. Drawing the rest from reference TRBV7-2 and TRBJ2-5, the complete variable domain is GAGVSQSPSNKVTEKGKDVELRCDPISGHTALYWYRQSLGQGLEFLIYFQGNSAPDKSGLPSDRFSAERTGGSVSTLTIQRTQQEDSAVYLCASSLAGTGIRETQYFGPGTRLLVL.

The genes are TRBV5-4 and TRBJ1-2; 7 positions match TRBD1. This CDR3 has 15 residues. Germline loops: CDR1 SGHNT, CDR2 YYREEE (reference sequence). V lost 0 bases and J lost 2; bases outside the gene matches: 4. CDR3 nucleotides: TGTGCCAGCAGCTTGGCCATGACAGGGAACTATGGCTACACCTTC. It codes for CASSLAMTGNYGYTF.

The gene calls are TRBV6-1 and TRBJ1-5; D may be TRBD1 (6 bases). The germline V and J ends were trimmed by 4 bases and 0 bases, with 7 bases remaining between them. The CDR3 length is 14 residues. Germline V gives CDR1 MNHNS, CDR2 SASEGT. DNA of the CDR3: TGTGCCAGCAGTGTACAGGGTAGCAATCAGCCCCAGCATTTT. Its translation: CASSVQGSNQPQHF.